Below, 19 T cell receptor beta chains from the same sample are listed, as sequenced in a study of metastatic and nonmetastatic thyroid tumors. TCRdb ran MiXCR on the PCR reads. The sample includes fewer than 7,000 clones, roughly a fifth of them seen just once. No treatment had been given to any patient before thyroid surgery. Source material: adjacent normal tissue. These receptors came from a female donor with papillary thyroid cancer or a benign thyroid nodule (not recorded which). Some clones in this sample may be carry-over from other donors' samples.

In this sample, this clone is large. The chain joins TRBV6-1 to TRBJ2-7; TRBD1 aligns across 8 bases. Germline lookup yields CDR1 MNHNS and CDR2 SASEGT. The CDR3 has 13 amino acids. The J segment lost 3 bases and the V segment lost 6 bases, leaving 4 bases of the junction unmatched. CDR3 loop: CASSLGQDYEQYF. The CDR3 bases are TGTGCCAGCAGCCTGGGACAGGACTACGAGCAGTACTTC.

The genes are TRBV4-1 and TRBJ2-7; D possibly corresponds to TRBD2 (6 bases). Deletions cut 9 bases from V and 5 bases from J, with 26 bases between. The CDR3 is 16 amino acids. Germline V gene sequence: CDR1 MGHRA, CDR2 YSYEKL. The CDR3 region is CASSKAFREKDHEQYF. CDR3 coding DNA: TGCGCCAGTAGCAAAGCTTTTCGGGAGAAAGACCACGAGCAGTACTTC.

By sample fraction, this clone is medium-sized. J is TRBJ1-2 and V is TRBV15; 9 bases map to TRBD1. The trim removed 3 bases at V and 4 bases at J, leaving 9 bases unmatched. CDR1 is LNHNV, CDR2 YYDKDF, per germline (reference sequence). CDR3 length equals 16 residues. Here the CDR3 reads CATSRRTGAFGYGYTF. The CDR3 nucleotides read TGTGCCACCAGCAGGAGGACAGGGGCGTTTGGCTATGGCTACACCTTC. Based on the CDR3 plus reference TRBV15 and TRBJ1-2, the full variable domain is DAMVIQNPRYQVTQFGKPVTLSCSQTLNHNVMYWYQQKSSQAPKLLFHYYDKDFNNEADTPDNFQSRRPNTSFCFLDIRSPGLGDTAMYLCATSRRTGAFGYGYTFGSGTRLTVV.

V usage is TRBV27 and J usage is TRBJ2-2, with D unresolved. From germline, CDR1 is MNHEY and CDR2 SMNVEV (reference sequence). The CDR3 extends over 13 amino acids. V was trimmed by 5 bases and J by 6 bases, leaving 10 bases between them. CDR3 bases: TGTGCCAGCAGTCGCATTAGGTCCGGGGAGCTGTTTTTT. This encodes CASSRIRSGELFF.

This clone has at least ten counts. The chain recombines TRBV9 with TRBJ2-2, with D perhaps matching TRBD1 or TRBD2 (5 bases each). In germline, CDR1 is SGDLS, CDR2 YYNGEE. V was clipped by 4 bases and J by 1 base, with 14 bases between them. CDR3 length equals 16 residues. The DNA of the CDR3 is TGTGCCAGCAGCTTAGGGTGGGACGTGAACACCGGGGAGCTGTTTTTT. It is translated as CASSLGWDVNTGELFF. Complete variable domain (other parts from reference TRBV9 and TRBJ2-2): DSGVTQTPKHLITATGQRVTLRCSPRSGDLSVYWYQQSLDQGLQFLIQYYNGEERAKGNILERFSAQQFPDLHSELNLSSLELGDSALYFCASSLGWDVNTGELFFGEGSRLTVL.

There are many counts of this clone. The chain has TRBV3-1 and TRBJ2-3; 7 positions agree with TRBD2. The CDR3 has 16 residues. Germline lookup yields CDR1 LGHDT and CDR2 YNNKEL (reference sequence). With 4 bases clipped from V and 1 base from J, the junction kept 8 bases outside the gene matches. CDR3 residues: CASSLRLSGGTDTQYF. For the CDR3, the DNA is TGTGCCAGCAGCCTACGACTAAGCGGGGGCACAGATACGCAGTATTTT.

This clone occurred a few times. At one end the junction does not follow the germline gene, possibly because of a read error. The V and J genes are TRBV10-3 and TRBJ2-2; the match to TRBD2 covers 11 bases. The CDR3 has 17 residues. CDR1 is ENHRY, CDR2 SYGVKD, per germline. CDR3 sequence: CAISDTSGGASTGELFF. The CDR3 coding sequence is TGTGCCATCAGTGATACTAGCGGGGGTGCCTCCACCGGCGAGCTGTTTTTT.

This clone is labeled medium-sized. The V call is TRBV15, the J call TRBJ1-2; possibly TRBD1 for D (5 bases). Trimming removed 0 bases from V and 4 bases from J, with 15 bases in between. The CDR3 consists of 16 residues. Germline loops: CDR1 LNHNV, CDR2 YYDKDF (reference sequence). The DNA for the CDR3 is TGTGCCACCAGCAGAGATTTAGGAGACAGCCCCTATGGCTACACCTTC. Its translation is CATSRDLGDSPYGYTF.

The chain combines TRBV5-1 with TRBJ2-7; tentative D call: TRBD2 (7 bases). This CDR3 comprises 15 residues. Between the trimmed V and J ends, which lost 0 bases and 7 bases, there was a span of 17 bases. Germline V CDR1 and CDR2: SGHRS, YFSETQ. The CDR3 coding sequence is TGCGCCAGCAGCTTGGCCCGGGGGGCCTTGGGGGAGCAGTACTTC. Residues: CASSLARGALGEQYF.

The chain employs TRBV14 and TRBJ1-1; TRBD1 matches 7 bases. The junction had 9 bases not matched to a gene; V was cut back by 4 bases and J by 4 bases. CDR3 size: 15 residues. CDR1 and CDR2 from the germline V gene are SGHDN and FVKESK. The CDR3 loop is CASSRLGTVVTEAFF. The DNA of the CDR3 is TGTGCCAGCAGCCGCCTCGGGACAGTGGTCACTGAAGCTTTCTTT. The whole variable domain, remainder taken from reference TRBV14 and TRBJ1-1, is EAGVTQFPSHSVIEKGQTVTLRCDPISGHDNLYWYRRVMGKEIKFLLHFVKESKQDESGMPNNRFLAERTGGTYSTLKVQPAELEDSGVYFCASSRLGTVVTEAFFGQGTRLTVV.

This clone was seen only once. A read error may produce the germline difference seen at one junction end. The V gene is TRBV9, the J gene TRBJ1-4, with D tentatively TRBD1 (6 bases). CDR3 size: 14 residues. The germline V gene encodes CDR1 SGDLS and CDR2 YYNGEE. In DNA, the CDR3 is TGTGCCAGCGGCGTAGGGGGAGTTAACGAAAAACTGTTTTTT. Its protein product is CASGVGGVNEKLFF.

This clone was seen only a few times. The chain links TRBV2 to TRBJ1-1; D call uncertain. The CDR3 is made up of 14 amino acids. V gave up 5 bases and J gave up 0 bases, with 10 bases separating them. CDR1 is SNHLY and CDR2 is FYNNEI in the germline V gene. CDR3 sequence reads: CASSITTLNTEAFF. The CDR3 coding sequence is TGTGCCAGCAGTATTACGACCCTGAACACTGAAGCTTTCTTT.

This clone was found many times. CDR3 residues: CSARRGGGTDTQYF. In DNA, the CDR3 is TGCAGTGCCAGGAGAGGGGGAGGTACAGATACGCAGTATTTT. The chain has TRBV20-1 and TRBJ2-3; D could derive from TRBD1 or TRBD2 (6 bases each). The germline gives CDR1 DFQATT, CDR2 SNEGSKA (reference sequence). The CDR3 consists of 14 residues. The V end lost 6 bases, the J end lost 3 bases, and 16 bases lay between the germline ends.

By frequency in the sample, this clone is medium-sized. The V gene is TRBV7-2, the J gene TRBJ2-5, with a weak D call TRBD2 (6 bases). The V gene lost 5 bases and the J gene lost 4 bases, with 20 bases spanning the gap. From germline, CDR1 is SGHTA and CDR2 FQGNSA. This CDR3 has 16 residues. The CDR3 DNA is TGTGCCAGCAGCCCCTTCGTCGAGATAGCGGTAGAGACCCAGTACTTC. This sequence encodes CASSPFVEIAVETQYF. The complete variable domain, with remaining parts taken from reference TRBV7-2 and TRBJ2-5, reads GAGVSQSPSNKVTEKGKDVELRCDPISGHTALYWYRQSLGQGLEFLIYFQGNSAPDKSGLPSDRFSAERTGGSVSTLTIQRTQQEDSAVYLCASSPFVEIAVETQYFGPGTRLLVL.

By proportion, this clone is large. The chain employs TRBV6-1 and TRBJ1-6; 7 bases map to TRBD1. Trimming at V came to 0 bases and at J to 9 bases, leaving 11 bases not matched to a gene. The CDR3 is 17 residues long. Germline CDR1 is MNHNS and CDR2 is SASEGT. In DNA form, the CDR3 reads TGTGCCAGCAGTGAAGCGAGCTGGGACAGCGGTGGTTCACCCCTCCACTTT. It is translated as CASSEASWDSGGSPLHF.

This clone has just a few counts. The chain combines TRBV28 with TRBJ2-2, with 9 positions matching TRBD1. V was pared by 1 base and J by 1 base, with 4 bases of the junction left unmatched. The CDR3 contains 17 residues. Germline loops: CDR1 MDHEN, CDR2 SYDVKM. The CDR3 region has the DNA TGTGCCAGCAGTTTATACAGACAGGGGGTGAACACCGGGGAGCTGTTTTTT. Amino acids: CASSLYRQGVNTGELFF.

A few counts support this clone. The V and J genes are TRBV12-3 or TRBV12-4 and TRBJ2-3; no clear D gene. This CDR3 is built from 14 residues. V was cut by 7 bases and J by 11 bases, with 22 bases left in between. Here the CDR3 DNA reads TGTGCCAGCACCCATCGGCGCGCCGAACATAAGCAGTATTTT. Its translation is CASTHRRAEHKQYF.

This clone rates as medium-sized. DNA for the CDR3: TGCGCCAGCAGCTTGGGGGCCGGGACCAAATCCGTCCGACAAGAGACCCAGTACTTC. It specifies CASSLGAGTKSVRQETQYF. The rearrangement joins TRBV5-1 to TRBJ2-5; D may match TRBD1 or TRBD2 (5 bases each). Looked up from germline, CDR1 is SGHRS and CDR2 is YFSETQ. The CDR3 has 19 amino acids. V lost 0 bases to trimming and J lost 2 bases, with 23 bases between them.

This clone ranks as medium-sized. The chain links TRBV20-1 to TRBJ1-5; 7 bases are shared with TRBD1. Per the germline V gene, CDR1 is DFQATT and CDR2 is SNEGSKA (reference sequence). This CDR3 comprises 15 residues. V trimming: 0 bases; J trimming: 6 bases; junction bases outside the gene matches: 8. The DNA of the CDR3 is TGCAGTGCTAGAGATCTACAGGGGATCGCTCAGCCCCAGCATTTT. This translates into CSARDLQGIAQPQHF.